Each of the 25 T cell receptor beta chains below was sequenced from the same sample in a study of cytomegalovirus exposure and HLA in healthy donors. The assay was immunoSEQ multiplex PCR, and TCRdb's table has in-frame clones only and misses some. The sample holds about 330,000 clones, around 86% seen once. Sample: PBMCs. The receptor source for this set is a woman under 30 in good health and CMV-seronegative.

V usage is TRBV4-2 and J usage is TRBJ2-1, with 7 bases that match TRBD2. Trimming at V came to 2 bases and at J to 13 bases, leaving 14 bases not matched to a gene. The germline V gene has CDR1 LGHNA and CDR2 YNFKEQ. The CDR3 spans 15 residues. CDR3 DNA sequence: TGTGCCAGCAGCCAACTCGTCACTAGCGTGGATCTTCAGTTCTTC. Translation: CASSQLVTSVDLQFF.

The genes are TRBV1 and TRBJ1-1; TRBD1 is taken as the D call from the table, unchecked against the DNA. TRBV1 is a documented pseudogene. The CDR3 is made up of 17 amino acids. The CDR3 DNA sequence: TGCACCAGCAGCCAAGATCGGAGCAGGGGTAGTAGGACTGAAGCTTTCTTT. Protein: CTSSQDRSRGSRTEAFF.

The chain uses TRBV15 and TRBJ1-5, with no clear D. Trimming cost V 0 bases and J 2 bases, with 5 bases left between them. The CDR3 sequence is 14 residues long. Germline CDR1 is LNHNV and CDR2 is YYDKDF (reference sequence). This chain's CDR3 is CATSRDSGNQPQHF. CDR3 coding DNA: TGTGCCACCAGCAGAGATTCAGGCAATCAGCCCCAGCATTTT.

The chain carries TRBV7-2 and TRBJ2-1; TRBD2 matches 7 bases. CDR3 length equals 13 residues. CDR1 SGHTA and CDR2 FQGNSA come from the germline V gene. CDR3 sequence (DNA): TGTGCTCTCTCAGGGAGGGCAGGGAATGAGCAGTTCTTC. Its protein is CALSGRAGNEQFF.

CDR3 coding DNA: TGCGCCAGCAGCTTTAGCGGGAGCACCTACAATGAGCAGTTCTTC. Translating it yields CASSFSGSTYNEQFF. This sequence joins TRBV5-1 and TRBJ2-1; 9 nucleotides line up with TRBD2. Germline V gives CDR1 SGHRS, CDR2 YFSETQ. The V gene end was trimmed by 2 bases and the J gene end by 2 bases; junction bases not matched to a gene: 2. This CDR3 comprises 15 residues.

The CDR3 nucleotides read TGTGCCTCGACTAGCGGAAGCACAGATACGCAGTATTTT. Encoded protein: CASTSGSTDTQYF. The V and J genes are TRBV6-5 and TRBJ2-3; 9 nucleotides agree with TRBD2. From germline, CDR1 is MNHEY and CDR2 SVGAGI. The V and J ends lost 11 bases and 0 bases, in that order; junction bases with no gene match: 3. There are 13 residues in the CDR3.

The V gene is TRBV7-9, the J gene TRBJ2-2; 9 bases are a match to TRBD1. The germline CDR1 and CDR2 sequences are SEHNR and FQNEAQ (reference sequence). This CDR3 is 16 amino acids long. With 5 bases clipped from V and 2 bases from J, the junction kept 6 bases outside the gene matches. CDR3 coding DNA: TGTGCCAGCAGCGTGGTACAGGGGGCCAACACCGGGGAGCTGTTTTTT. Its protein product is CASSVVQGANTGELFF.

CDR3: CASSQDSLTSGSYEQYF. The CDR3 DNA reads TGCGCCAGCAGCCAAGATAGTTTAACTAGCGGGTCGTACGAGCAGTACTTC. This chain connects TRBV4-3 to TRBJ2-7; 9 bases are a match to TRBD2. Germline V gene data show CDR1 as LGHNA and CDR2 as YSLEER. V trimming: 0 bases; J trimming: 4 bases; junction bases outside the gene matches: 10. This CDR3 comprises 17 residues.

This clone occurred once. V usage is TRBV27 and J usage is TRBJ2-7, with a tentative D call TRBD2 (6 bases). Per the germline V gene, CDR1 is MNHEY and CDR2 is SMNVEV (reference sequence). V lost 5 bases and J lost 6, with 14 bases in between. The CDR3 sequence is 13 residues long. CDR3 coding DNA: TGTGCCAGCAGTATGGAGGGGCTGGGCGAGCAGTACTTC. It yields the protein CASSMEGLGEQYF.

The CDR3 bases are TGTGCCAGCAGCTTGGCCGGGACAGGGGACTATGGCTACACCTTC. Amino acids: CASSLAGTGDYGYTF. V gene TRBV5-4 combines with J gene TRBJ1-2; 10 bases are shared with TRBD1. The junction had 2 bases not matched to a gene; V was cut back by 0 bases and J by 3 bases. Germline loops: CDR1 SGHNT, CDR2 YYREEE (reference sequence). The CDR3 runs to 15 residues.

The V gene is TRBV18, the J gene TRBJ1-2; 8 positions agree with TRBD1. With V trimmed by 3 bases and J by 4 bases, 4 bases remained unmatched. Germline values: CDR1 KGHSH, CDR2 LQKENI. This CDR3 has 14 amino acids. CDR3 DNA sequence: TGTGCCAGCTCACCGGACAGGGTGGGCTATGGCTACACCTTC. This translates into CASSPDRVGYGYTF.

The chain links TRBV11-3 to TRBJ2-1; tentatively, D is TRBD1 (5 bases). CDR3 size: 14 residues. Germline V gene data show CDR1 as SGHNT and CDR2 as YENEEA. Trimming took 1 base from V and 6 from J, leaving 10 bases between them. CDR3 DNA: TGTGCCAGCAGCTTAGTTCAGGGTAGCAATGAGCAGTTCTTC. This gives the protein CASSLVQGSNEQFF.

CDR3: CASSLAGSVATNEKLFF. The CDR3 DNA reads TGTGCCAGCAGTTTGGCAGGATCGGTTGCAACTAATGAAAAACTGTTTTTT. V gene TRBV28 combines with J gene TRBJ1-4; D is ambiguous. The germline V and J ends were trimmed by 3 bases and 0 bases, with 14 bases remaining between them. Germline V lookup: CDR1 MDHEN, CDR2 SYDVKM. This CDR3 has 17 amino acids.

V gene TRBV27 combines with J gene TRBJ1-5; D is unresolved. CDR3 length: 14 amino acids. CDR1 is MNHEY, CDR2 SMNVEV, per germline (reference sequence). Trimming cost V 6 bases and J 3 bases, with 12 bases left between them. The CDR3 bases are TGTGCCAGCAGGTTCGCGGGCCCCAATCAGCCCCAGCATTTT. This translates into CASRFAGPNQPQHF.

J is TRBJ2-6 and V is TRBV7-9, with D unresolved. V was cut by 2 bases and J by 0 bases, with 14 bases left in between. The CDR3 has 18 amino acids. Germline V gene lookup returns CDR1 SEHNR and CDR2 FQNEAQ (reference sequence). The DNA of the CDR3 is TGTGCCAGCAGCTTATCGTTTACTTCCCCCTCTGGGGCCAACGTCCTGACTTTC. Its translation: CASSLSFTSPSGANVLTF.

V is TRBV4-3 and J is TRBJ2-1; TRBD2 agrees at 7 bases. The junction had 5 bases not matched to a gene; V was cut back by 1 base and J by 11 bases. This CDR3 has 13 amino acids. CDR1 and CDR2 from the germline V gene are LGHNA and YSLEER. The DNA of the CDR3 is TGCGCCAGCAGCCAAGGGGGGGGGACTAAGCAGTTCTTC. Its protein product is CASSQGGGTKQFF.

The CDR3 nucleotides read TGTGCCAGCAGCTTGGAGGACACCTCTCTGACCCAGTACTTC. Its protein is CASSLEDTSLTQYF. This rearrangement joins TRBV5-5 to TRBJ2-5, with TRBD1 as a possible D gene (5 bases). Trimming left V 0 bases short and J 7 bases short, with 13 bases between. Germline values: CDR1 SGHKS, CDR2 YYEKEE (reference sequence). The CDR3 is 14 residues long.

CDR3 in DNA: TGTGCCAGCAGCTCAGGGGATTCCAAAAACATTCAGTACTTC. Translated: CASSSGDSKNIQYF. This chain uses TRBV6-5 with TRBJ2-4, with a tentative D call TRBD1 (6 bases). This CDR3 spans 14 amino acids. Germline V gives CDR1 MNHEY, CDR2 SVGAGI. V was trimmed by 6 bases and J by 2 bases, leaving 11 bases between them.

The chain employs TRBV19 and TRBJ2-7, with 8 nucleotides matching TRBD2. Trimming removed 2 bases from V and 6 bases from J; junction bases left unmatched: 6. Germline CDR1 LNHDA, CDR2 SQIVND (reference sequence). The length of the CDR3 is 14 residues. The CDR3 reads CASSIRAGGGEQYF. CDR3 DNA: TGTGCCAGTAGTATAAGGGCGGGGGGCGGCGAGCAGTACTTC.

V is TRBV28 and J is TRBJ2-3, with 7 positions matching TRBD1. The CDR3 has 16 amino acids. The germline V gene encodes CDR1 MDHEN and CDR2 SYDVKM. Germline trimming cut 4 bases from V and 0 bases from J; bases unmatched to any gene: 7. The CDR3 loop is CASSSNRGGSTDTQYF. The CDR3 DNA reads TGTGCCAGCAGTTCAAACAGGGGCGGTAGCACAGATACGCAGTATTTT.

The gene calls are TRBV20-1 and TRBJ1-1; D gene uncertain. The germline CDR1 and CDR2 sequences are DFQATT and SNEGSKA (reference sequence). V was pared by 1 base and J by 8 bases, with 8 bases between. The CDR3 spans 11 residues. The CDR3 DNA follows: TGCAGTGCTAGAGTGGCATTAGAAGCTTTCTTT. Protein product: CSARVALEAFF.

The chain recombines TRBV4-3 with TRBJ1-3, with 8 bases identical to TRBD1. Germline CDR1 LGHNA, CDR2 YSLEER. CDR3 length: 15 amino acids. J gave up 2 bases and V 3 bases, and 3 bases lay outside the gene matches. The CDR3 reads CASSHTGGAGNTIYF. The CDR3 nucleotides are TGCGCCAGCAGCCACACAGGGGGAGCTGGAAACACCATATATTTT.

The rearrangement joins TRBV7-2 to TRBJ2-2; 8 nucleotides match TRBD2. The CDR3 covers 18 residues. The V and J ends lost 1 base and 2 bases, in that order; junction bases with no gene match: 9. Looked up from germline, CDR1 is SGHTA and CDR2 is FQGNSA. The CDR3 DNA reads TGTGCCAGCAGCTTAGAAGCGGGAGAGTACCACAACACCGGGGAGCTGTTTTTT. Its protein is CASSLEAGEYHNTGELFF. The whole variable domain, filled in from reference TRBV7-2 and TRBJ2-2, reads GAGVSQSPSNKVTEKGKDVELRCDPISGHTALYWYRQSLGQGLEFLIYFQGNSAPDKSGLPSDRFSAERTGGSVSTLTIQRTQQEDSAVYLCASSLEAGEYHNTGELFFGEGSRLTVL.

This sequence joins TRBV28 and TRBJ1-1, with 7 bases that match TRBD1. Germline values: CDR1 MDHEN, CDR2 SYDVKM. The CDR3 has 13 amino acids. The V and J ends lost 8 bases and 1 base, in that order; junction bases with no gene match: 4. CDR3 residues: CASLTGWNTEAFF. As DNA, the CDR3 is TGTGCCAGCCTGACAGGGTGGAACACTGAAGCTTTCTTT.

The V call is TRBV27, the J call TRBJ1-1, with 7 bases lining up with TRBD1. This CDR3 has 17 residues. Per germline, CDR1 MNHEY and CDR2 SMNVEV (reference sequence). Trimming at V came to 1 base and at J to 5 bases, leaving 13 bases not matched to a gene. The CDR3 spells CASSLLPRGQLGTEAFF. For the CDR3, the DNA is TGTGCCAGCAGTTTATTACCTAGGGGGCAGCTAGGAACTGAAGCTTTCTTT.